A single sample gave rise to the 2 T cell receptor beta chains below, sequenced in a study of shared clonotypes between healthy human individuals. Some clones are missing from TCRdb's copy, which holds only in-frame ones; the method was immunoSEQ multiplex PCR. The sample lists over a million clones; 65% to 80% were seen once. Sequencing used memory CD4+ T cells sorted from blood. Noted subset: CD45RA-negative fraction. These receptor sequences come from a man between 18 and 29 years old in good health.

The genes are TRBV28 and TRBJ2-2; no reliable D call. Per the germline V gene, CDR1 is MDHEN and CDR2 is SYDVKM. This CDR3 region has 15 residues. V was pared by 6 bases and J by 6 bases, with 17 bases between. Here the CDR3 reads CASSPRTVMAGELFF. The CDR3 coding sequence is TGTGCCAGCAGCCCTCGGACGGTGATGGCCGGGGAGCTGTTTTTT.

The chain couples TRBV7-9 to TRBJ1-4; D ambiguous. Looked up from germline, CDR1 is SEHNR and CDR2 is FQNEAQ (reference sequence). This CDR3 has 17 residues. V was pared by 1 base and J by 0 bases, with 12 bases between. The CDR3 nucleotides are TGTGCCAGCAGCTTAGGTGTGAATTTTGCAACTAATGAAAAACTGTTTTTT. Encoded protein: CASSLGVNFATNEKLFF.